These 19 T cell receptor beta chains were sequenced from one sample in a study of CD8 T cells in ankylosing spondylitis. Study conclusions and caveats: There was a TCR beta motif, made of eight highly homologous variants, that appeared characteristic of ankylosing spondylitis blood.

No antigen has been assigned to these receptors. MiXCR, run by TCRdb on the 5' RACE reads, gives a single entry per CDR3 protein. The sample consists of fewer than 550,000 distinct CDR3 sequences, about 5% of them appearing once. Sequenced input: blood, either unsorted or a sorted T cell fraction (not recorded which). The receptor source for this set is a male donor with ankylosing spondylitis.

This clonotype was recorded at least ten times. The rearrangement joins TRBV5-4 to TRBJ2-5, with D hard to call. V was shortened by 0 bases and J by 2 bases, with 8 bases between the two germline ends. Germline V gene data show CDR1 as SGHNT and CDR2 as YYREEE (reference sequence). CDR3 length: 14 amino acids. The CDR3 sequence: CASSLEPHQETQYF. The CDR3 DNA follows: TGTGCCAGCAGCTTGGAGCCTCATCAAGAGACCCAGTACTTC.

This clonotype came up many times. The chain recombines TRBV13 with TRBJ2-7; D is tentatively TRBD1 or TRBD2 (5 bases each). The CDR3 consists of 15 residues. Germline V gene data show CDR1 as PRHDT and CDR2 as FYEKMQ (reference sequence). V was pared by 0 bases and J by 2 bases, with 11 bases between. The CDR3 region is CASSLGRTGPYEQYF. The CDR3 DNA follows: TGTGCCAGCAGCTTAGGACGGACGGGACCCTACGAGCAGTACTTC.

The gene calls are TRBV7-2 and TRBJ2-1, with D maybe TRBD1 (5 bases). V dropped 5 bases and J dropped 4 bases, with 15 bases sitting between them. CDR1 is SGHTA, CDR2 FQGNSA, per germline. CDR3 length: 15 residues. CDR3 bases: TGTGCCAGCAGCCAGCAGGGATCCCATTACAATGAGCAGTTCTTC. It encodes CASSQQGSHYNEQFF.

This clonotype appeared many times. V is TRBV28 and J is TRBJ2-7; TRBD2 aligns across 8 bases. J gave up 2 bases and V 7 bases, and 16 bases lay outside the gene matches. Germline V CDR1 and CDR2: MDHEN, SYDVKM. CDR3 length: 17 amino acids. The CDR3 loop reads CASKAGSGSDGAYEQYF. Here the CDR3 DNA reads TGTGCCAGCAAAGCAGGGAGCGGGAGCGACGGGGCCTACGAGCAGTACTTC.

This clonotype showed up many times. V gene TRBV6-5 combines with J gene TRBJ2-7; perhaps TRBD1 as D (5 bases). Germline loops: CDR1 MNHEY, CDR2 SVGAGI. Trimming took 0 bases from V and 4 from J, leaving 13 bases between them. The CDR3 contains 15 residues. The CDR3, as DNA: TGTGCCAGCAGTTACTCGACAGTGGCAGGTTACGAGCAGTACTTC. Protein: CASSYSTVAGYEQYF.

This clonotype was found many times. The chain has TRBV24-1 and TRBJ2-2; D is perhaps TRBD1 or TRBD2 (5 bases each). The CDR3 length is 17 residues. V was pared by 2 bases and J by 5 bases, with 17 bases between. Germline loops: CDR1 KGHDR, CDR2 SFDVKD. CDR3 region: CATSDSEAWGRTGELFF. CDR3 sequence (DNA): TGTGCCACCAGTGATTCCGAGGCCTGGGGACGAACCGGGGAGCTGTTTTTT.

This clonotype came up many times. V is TRBV7-2 and J is TRBJ2-7; tentative D call: TRBD1 (6 bases). Germline CDR1 reads SGHTA; CDR2 reads FQGNSA. Trimming cost V 5 bases and J 4 bases, with 12 bases left between them. This CDR3 comprises 13 residues. The CDR3 nucleotides are TGTGCCAGCAGCCTAACAGGACAGTACGAGCAGTACTTC. Translation: CASSLTGQYEQYF.

The sample holds many counts of this clonotype. The chain is built from TRBV28 and TRBJ1-1; D is undetermined. V lost 7 bases to trimming and J lost 1 base, with 13 bases between them. This CDR3 region has 14 residues. In germline, CDR1 is MDHEN, CDR2 SYDVKM. In DNA, the CDR3 is TGTGCCAGCACCCAAACCCGGGGGAACACTGAAGCTTTCTTT. As protein: CASTQTRGNTEAFF.

The table lists this clonotype with many counts. This chain links TRBV20-1 with TRBJ1-6; the D gene is possibly TRBD1 (6 bases). V lost 2 bases, J lost 10 bases, and 12 bases lay in between. The CDR3 extends over 13 amino acids. Looked up from germline, CDR1 is DFQATT and CDR2 is SNEGSKA (reference sequence). In nucleotides, the CDR3 is TGCAGTGCTAGAAAGGGGGTCGGCTCACCCCTCCACTTT. Residues: CSARKGVGSPLHF.

The chain carries TRBV7-9 and TRBJ2-5, with D possibly TRBD2 on 6 matching bases. The CDR3 has 16 amino acids. Germline CDR1 SEHNR, CDR2 FQNEAQ (reference sequence). Trimming removed 1 base from V and 5 bases from J, with 17 bases in between. CDR3 nucleotides: TGTGCCAGCAGCTTAGAAGGAGGGACTCTAAGGGAGACCCAGTACTTC. Its protein product is CASSLEGGTLRETQYF. Together with reference TRBV7-9 and TRBJ2-5, the CDR3 gives the full variable domain: DTGVSQNPRHKITKRGQNVTFRCDPISEHNRLYWYRQTLGQGPEFLTYFQNEAQLEKSRLLSDRFSAERPKGSFSTLEIQRTEQGDSAMYLCASSLEGGTLRETQYFGPGTRLLVL.

This clonotype turned up a few times. V usage is TRBV28 and J usage is TRBJ1-1, with D tentatively TRBD1 (6 bases). CDR1 and CDR2 from the germline V gene are MDHEN and SYDVKM. The ends were cut back, 6 bases at V and 5 bases at J, with 22 bases in the middle. The CDR3 sequence is 16 residues long. The CDR3 DNA follows: TGTGCCAGCAGACTACAGGGCGGCTTATTGGATACTGAAGCTTTCTTT. Protein product: CASRLQGGLLDTEAFF.

At least ten counts were recorded for this clonotype. The chain couples TRBV18 to TRBJ2-5; possible D gene TRBD2, 6 bases. Trimming stripped 0 bases from V and 2 bases from J, with 10 bases between. This CDR3 has 15 residues. Germline V gene data show CDR1 as KGHSH and CDR2 as LQKENI. The CDR3 here is CASSPPSSAQETQYF. The CDR3 DNA follows: TGTGCCAGCTCACCACCGTCTAGCGCTCAAGAGACCCAGTACTTC.

This clonotype was counted many times. DNA for the CDR3: TGTGCCAGCAGCGGAATCCGAGGGGAGACCCAGTACTTC. Protein product: CASSGIRGETQYF. The V gene is TRBV9, the J gene TRBJ2-5; tentative D call: TRBD2 (5 bases). Trimming took off 3 bases at V and 5 bases at J, with 11 bases between the two ends. The germline V gene encodes CDR1 SGDLS and CDR2 YYNGEE. The CDR3 extends over 13 amino acids.

In this sample, this clonotype turned up many times. The chain combines TRBV12-3 or TRBV12-4 with TRBJ1-5; no clear D. The CDR3 sequence is 11 residues long. V was trimmed by 1 base and J by 9 bases, leaving 4 bases between them. The CDR3 loop is CASSLGRPQHF. CDR3 DNA sequence: TGTGCCAGCAGTTTAGGCCGGCCCCAGCATTTT.

This clonotype was recorded at least ten times. The chain recombines TRBV5-1 with TRBJ2-3; the D is unclear. CDR1 and CDR2 from the germline V gene are SGHRS and YFSETQ. V shed 0 bases and J shed 2 bases, with 10 bases lying between them. The CDR3 is 15 residues long. The CDR3 here is CASSLDPTTTDTQYF. The CDR3 nucleotides read TGCGCCAGCAGCTTGGACCCGACAACCACAGATACGCAGTATTTT.

This clonotype was detected many times. V gene TRBV20-1 combines with J gene TRBJ1-1; D is unresolved. The V gene's germline CDR1 is DFQATT and CDR2 SNEGSKA (reference sequence). The CDR3 consists of 13 residues. V was trimmed by 3 bases and J by 0 bases, leaving 8 bases between them. The DNA of the CDR3 is TGCAGTGCTAGTGCTGGCATGAACACTGAAGCTTTCTTT. Protein sequence: CSASAGMNTEAFF.

This clonotype appeared many times. V gene TRBV20-1 combines with J gene TRBJ2-3; 7 positions agree with TRBD2. The J segment lost 6 bases and the V segment lost 0 bases, leaving 9 bases of the junction unmatched. The CDR3 sequence is 15 residues long. Germline CDR1 reads DFQATT; CDR2 reads SNEGSKA (reference sequence). CDR3 in amino acids: CSARDSSGPGDTQYF. The CDR3 region has the DNA TGCAGTGCTAGAGATTCTAGCGGTCCCGGGGATACGCAGTATTTT.

This clonotype was seen repeatedly, ten times or more. The rearrangement joins TRBV5-1 to TRBJ2-1; 14 nucleotides line up with TRBD2. CDR1 and CDR2 (germline): SGHRS, YFSETQ. The V gene end was trimmed by 4 bases and the J gene end by 3 bases; junction bases not matched to a gene: 3. The CDR3 sequence is 16 residues long. CDR3 in DNA: TGCGCCAGCAGCCCGGGACTAGCGGGGGTCTACAATGAGCAGTTCTTC. Amino acids: CASSPGLAGVYNEQFF.

This clonotype was picked up many times. This sequence joins TRBV4-2 and TRBJ2-1; 7 positions match TRBD2. The V gene end was trimmed by 8 bases and the J gene end by 7 bases; junction bases not matched to a gene: 11. This CDR3 spans 14 amino acids. Germline V gene sequence: CDR1 LGHNA, CDR2 YNFKEQ. The CDR3 protein is CASSLGTTRNEQFF. The CDR3 DNA reads TGTGCCAGCTCGCTAGGGACTACCAGGAATGAGCAGTTCTTC.